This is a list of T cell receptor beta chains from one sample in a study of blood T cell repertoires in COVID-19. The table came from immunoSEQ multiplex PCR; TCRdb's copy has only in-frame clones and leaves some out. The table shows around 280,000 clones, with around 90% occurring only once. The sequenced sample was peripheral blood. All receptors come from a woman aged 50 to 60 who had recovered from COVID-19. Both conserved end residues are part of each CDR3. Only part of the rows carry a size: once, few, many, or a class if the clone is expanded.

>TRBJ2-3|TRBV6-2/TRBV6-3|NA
CASSSQRDTQYF
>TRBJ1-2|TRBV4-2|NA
CASSHGGGSSANYGYTF
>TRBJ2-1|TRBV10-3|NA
CAFGQGRQDEQFF
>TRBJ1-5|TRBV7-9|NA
CASSFLSQPQHF
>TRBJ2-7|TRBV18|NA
CASSPDSTYEQYF
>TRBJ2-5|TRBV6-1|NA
CASSEAEPLVETQYF
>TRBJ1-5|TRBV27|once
CASSPTGVQPQHF
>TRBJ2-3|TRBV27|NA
CASSEIPGLAYDTQYF
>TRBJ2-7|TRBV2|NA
CASSQDRGEQYF
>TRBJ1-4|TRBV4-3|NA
CASSPRGRGIEKLFF
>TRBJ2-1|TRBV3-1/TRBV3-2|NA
CASSQKARGNEQFF
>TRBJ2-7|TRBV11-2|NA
CASSVAGQAPRRYF
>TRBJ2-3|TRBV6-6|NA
CASSHGTTSRQYF
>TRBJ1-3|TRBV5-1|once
CASSPGLAGNTIYF
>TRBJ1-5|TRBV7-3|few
CASSLRGSGNQPQHF